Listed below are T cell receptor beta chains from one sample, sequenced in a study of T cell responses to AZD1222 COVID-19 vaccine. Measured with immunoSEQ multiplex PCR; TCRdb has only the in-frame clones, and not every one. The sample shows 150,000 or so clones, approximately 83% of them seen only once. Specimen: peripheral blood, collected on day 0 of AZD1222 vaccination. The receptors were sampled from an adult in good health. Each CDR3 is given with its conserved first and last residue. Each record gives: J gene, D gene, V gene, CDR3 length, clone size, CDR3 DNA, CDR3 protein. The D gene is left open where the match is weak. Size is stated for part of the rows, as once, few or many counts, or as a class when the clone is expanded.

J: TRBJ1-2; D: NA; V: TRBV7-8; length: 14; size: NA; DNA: TGTGCCAGCAGCTTAGACGAGTCAAGGGTTGGCTACACCTTC; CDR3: CASSLDESRVGYTF
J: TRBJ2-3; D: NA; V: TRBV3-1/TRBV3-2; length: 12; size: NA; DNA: TGTGCCAGCAGCCAGATCACAGATACGCAGTATTTT; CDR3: CASSQITDTQYF
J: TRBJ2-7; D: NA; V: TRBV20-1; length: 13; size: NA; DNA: TGCAGTGCTAGTGCCACTAGCTCCTACGAGCAGTACTTC; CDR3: CSASATSSYEQYF
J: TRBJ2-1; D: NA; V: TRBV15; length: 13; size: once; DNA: TGTGCCACCAGCAGAGATATGGACTATGAGCAGTTCTTC; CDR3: CATSRDMDYEQFF
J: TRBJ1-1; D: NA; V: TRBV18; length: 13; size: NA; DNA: TGTGCCAGCTCAGCTAGCAAGGACACTGAAGCTTTCTTT; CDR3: CASSASKDTEAFF
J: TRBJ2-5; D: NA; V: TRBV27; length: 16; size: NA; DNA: TGTGCCAGCAGTTTAGTAATGACATCAGGGGAAGAGACCCAGTACTTC; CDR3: CASSLVMTSGEETQYF
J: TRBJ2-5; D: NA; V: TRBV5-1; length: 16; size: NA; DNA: TGCGCCAGCAGCTTGTCCGGTGGTAGCGGTCAAGAGACCCAGTACTTC; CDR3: CASSLSGGSGQETQYF
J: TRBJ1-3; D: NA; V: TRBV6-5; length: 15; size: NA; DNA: TGTGCCAGCAGGTCTGAACCGGGAGTTGGAAACACCATATATTTT; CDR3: CASRSEPGVGNTIYF
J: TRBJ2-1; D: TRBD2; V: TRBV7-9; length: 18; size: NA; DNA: TGTGCCAGCAGCTTAGCGCTAAGGGGCGGGAGTGGGAGCAATGAGCAGTTCTTC; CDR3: CASSLALRGGSGSNEQFF
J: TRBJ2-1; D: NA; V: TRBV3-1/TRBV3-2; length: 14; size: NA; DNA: TGTGCCAGCAGCCAAGGGCGGGGCTACAATGAGCAGTTCTTC; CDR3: CASSQGRGYNEQFF
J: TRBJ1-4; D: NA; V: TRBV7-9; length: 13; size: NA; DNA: TGTGCCAGCAGCAGTAACAGGAATGAAAAACTGTTTTTT; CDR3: CASSSNRNEKLFF
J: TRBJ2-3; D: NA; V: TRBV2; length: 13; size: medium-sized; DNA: TGTGCCAGCAGCGGATTCCGCACAGATACGCAGTATTTT; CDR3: CASSGFRTDTQYF
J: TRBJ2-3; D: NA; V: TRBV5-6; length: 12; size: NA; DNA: TGTGCCAGCAGCTTCTTCGGCGGGACGCAGTATTTT; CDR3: CASSFFGGTQYF
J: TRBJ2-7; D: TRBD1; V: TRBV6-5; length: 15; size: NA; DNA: TGTGCCAGCAGTCCGGCCGACAGGGGAACTTCCGAGCAGTACTTC; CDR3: CASSPADRGTSEQYF
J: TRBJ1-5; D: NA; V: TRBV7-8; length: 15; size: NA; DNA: TGTGCCAGCAGCTTAGTGGGCGCGATCGGGCAGCCCCAGCATTTT; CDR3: CASSLVGAIGQPQHF
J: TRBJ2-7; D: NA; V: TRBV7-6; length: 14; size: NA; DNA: TGTGCCAGCAGCTTAGATTTGACAGCCTACGAGCAGTACTTC; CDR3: CASSLDLTAYEQYF
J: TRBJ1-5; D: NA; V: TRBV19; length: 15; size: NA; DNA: TGTGCCAGTAGTATACTGCAGGGTGGCAATCAGCCCCAGCATTTT; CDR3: CASSILQGGNQPQHF
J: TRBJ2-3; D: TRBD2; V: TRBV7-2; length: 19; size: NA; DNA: TGTGCCAGCAGCTTAATCTGGGTAGCGGGGGGGACTAGCACAGATACGCAGTATTTT; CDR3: CASSLIWVAGGTSTDTQYF
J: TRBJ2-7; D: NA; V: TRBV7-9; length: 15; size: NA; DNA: TGTGCCAGCAGCTTAGGTGGGGAAAGATGGGGGGAGCAGTACTTC; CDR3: CASSLGGERWGEQYF
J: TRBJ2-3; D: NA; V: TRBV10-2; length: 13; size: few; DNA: TGCGCCAGCAGTGCCCTCCAGACAGATACGCAGTATTTT; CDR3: CASSALQTDTQYF